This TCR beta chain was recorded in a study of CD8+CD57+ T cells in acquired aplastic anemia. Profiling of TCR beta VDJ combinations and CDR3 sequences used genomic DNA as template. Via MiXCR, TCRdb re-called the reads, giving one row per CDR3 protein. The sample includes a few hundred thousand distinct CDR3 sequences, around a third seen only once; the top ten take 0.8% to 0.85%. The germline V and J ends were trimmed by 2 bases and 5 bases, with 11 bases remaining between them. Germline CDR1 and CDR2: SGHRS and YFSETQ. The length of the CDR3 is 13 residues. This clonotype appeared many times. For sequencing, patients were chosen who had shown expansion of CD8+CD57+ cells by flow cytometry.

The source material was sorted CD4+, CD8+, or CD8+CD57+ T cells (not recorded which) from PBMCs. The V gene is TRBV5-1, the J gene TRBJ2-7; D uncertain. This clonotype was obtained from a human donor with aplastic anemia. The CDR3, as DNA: TGCGCCAGCAGCTTCCCAGGCGGCCACGAGCAGTACTTC. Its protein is CASSFPGGHEQYF.